This TCR beta chain derives from a study of identical twins. This CDR3 comprises 19 residues. In germline, CDR1 is SGHRS, CDR2 YFSETQ. V dropped 4 bases and J dropped 4 bases, with 24 bases sitting between them. This clonotype was seen only a few times. TCRdb recomputed calls from the 5' RACE reads with MiXCR, one row per CDR3 protein. This table has about 240,000 distinct CDR3 sequences, more than 9% appearing once. V usage is TRBV5-1 and J usage is TRBJ2-6; D possibly matches TRBD1 or TRBD2 (5 bases each). The specimen was memory T cells sorted from blood. This receptor was obtained from a man aged 50-59 years in good health. In nucleotides, the CDR3 is TGCGCCAGCAGCGCAACCGGGACGGAATTCTCGGCCGGGGCCAACGTCCTGACTTTC. Protein product: CASSATGTEFSAGANVLTF.